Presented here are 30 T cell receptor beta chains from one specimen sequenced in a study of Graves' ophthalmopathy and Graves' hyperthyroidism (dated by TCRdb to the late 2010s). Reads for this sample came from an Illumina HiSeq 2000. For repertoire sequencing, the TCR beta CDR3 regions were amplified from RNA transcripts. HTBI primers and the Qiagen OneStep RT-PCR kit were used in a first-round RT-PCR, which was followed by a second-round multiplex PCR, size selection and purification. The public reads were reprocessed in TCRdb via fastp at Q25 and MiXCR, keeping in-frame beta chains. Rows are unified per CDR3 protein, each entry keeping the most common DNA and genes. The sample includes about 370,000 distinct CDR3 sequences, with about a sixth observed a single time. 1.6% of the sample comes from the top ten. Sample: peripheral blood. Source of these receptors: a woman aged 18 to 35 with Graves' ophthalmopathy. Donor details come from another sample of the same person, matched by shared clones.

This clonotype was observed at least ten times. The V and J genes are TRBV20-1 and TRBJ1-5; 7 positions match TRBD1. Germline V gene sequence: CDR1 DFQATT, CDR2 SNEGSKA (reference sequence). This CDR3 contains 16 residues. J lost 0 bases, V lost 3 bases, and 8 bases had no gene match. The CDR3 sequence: CSASPSRGNSNQPQHF. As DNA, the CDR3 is TGCAGTGCTAGTCCCTCCAGGGGGAATAGCAATCAGCCCCAGCATTTT.

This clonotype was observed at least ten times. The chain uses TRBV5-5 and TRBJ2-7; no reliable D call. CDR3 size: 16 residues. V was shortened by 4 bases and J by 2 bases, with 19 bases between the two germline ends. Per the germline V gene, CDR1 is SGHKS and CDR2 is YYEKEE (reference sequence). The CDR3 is CASSPIPVDQTYEQYF. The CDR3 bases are TGTGCCAGCAGCCCTATTCCCGTGGACCAGACCTACGAGCAGTACTTC.

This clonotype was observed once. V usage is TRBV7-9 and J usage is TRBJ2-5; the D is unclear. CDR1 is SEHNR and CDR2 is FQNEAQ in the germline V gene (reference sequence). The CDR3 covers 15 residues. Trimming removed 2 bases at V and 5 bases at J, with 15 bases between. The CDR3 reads CASSLNPSNWETQYF. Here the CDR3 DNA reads TGTGCCAGCAGCTTAAATCCTAGTAATTGGGAGACCCAGTACTTC.

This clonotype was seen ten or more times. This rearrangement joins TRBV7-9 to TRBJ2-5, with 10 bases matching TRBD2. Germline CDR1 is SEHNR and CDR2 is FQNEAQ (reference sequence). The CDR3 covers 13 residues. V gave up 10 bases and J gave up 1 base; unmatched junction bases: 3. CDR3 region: CAIVAGGQETQYF. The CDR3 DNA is TGTGCCATCGTAGCGGGGGGCCAAGAGACCCAGTACTTC.

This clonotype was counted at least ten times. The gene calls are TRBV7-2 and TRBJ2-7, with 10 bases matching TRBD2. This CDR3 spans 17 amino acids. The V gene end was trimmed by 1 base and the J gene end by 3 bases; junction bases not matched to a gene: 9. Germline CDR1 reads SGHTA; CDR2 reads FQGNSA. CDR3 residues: CASSLVMSASGGYEQYF. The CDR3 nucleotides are TGTGCCAGCAGCTTAGTAATGAGCGCTAGCGGGGGCTACGAGCAGTACTTC. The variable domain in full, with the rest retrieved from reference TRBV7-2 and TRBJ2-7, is GAGVSQSPSNKVTEKGKDVELRCDPISGHTALYWYRQSLGQGLEFLIYFQGNSAPDKSGLPSDRFSAERTGGSVSTLTIQRTQQEDSAVYLCASSLVMSASGGYEQYFGPGTRLTVT.

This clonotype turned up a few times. The CDR3 region is CASQYSPGQNTEAFF. Written as DNA, the CDR3 is TGTGCCAGTCAGTACTCCCCGGGACAGAACACTGAAGCTTTCTTT. The V gene is TRBV6-5, the J gene TRBJ1-1, with a possible D match to TRBD1 (6 bases). CDR3 length: 15 amino acids. Germline V CDR1 and CDR2: MNHEY, SVGAGI. Trimming stripped 9 bases from V and 1 base from J, with 18 bases between.

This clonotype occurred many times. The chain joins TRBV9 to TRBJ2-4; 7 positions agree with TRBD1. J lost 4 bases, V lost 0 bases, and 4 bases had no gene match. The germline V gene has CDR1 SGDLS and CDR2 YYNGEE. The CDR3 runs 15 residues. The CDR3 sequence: CASSVDGRGKNIQYF. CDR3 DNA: TGTGCCAGCAGCGTAGACGGCAGGGGGAAAAACATTCAGTACTTC.

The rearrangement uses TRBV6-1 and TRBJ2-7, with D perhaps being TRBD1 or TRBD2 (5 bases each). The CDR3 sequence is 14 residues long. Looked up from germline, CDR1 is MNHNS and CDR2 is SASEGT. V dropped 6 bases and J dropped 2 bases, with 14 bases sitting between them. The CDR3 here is CASRTPGPTYEQYF. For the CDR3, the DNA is TGTGCCAGCAGGACTCCGGGACCGACCTACGAGCAGTACTTC.

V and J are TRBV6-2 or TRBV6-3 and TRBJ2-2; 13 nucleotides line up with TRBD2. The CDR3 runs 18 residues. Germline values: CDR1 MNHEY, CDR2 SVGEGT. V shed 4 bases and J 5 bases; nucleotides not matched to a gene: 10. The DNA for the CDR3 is TGTGCCAGCAGTTCGCCTTTGACTAGCGGGAGGCATACCGGGGAGCTGTTTTTT. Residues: CASSSPLTSGRHTGELFF.

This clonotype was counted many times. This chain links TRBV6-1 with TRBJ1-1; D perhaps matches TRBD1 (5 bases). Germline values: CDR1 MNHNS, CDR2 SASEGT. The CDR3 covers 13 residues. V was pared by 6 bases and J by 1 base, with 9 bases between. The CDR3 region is CASRRDGNTEAFF. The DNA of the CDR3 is TGTGCCAGCAGACGGGACGGGAACACTGAAGCTTTCTTT.

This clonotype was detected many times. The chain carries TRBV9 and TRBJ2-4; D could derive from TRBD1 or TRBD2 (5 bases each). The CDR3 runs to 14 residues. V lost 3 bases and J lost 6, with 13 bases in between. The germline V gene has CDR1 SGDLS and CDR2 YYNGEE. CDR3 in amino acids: CASSGVGDLNIQYF. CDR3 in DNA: TGTGCCAGCAGCGGCGTAGGGGACCTAAACATTCAGTACTTC.

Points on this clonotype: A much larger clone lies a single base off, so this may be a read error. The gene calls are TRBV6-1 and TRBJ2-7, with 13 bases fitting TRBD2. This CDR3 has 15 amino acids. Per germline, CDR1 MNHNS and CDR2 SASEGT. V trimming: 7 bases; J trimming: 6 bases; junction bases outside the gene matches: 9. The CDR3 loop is CASTLTSGGPCEQYF. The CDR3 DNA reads TGTGCCAGCACCCTGACTAGCGGGGGGCCATGCGAGCAGTACTTC.

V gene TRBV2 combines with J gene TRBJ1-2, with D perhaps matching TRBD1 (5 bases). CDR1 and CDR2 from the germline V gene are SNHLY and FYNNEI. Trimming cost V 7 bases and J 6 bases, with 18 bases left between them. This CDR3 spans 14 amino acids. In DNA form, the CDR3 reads TGTGCCAGCAACTTTGGTAGGGGTTTAGATGGCTACACCTTC. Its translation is CASNFGRGLDGYTF.

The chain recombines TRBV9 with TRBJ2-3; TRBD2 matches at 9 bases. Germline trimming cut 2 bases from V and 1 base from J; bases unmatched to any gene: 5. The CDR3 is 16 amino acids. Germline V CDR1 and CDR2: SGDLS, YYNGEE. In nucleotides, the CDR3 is TGTGCCAGCAGCGTGGGTGTAGCGGGGGGCACAGATACGCAGTATTTT. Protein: CASSVGVAGGTDTQYF.

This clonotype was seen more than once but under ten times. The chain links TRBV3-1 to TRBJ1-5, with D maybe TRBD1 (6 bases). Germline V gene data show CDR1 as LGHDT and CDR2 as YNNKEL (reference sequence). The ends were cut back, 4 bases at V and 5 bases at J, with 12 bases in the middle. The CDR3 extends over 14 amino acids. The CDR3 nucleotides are TGTGCCAGCAGCCCCAGGGGATCCCATCAGCCCCAGCATTTT. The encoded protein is CASSPRGSHQPQHF.

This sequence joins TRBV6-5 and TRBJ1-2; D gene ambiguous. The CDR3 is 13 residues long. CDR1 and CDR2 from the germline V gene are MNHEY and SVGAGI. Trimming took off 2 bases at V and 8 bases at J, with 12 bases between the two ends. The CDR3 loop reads CASSYGSSSGYTF. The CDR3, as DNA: TGTGCCAGCAGTTACGGCAGTTCTAGCGGCTACACCTTC.

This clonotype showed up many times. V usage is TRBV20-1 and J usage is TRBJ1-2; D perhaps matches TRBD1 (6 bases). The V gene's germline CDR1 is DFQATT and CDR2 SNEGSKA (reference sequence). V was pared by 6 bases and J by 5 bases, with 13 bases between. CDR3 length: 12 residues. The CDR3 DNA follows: TGCAGTGCAACCGGGACAAGTTATGGCTACACCTTC. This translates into CSATGTSYGYTF.

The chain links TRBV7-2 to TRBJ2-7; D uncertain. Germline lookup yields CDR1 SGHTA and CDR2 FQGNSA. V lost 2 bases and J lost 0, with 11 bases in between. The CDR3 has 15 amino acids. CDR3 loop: CASSLIDVSSYEQYF. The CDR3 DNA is TGTGCCAGCAGCTTAATTGACGTGAGCTCCTACGAGCAGTACTTC.

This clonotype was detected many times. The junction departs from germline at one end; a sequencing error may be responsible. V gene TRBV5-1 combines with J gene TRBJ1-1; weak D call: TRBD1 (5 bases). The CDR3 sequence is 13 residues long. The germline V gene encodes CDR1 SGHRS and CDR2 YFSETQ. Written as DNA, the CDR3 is TGTGCCAGTAGGGAGCAGGGGAACACTGAAGCTTTCTTT. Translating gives CASREQGNTEAFF.

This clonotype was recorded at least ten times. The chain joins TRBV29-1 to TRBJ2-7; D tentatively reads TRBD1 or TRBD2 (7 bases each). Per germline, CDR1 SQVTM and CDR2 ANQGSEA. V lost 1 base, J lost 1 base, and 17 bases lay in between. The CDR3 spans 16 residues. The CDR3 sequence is CSVEVPQGGASYEQYF. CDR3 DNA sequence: TGCAGCGTTGAAGTTCCCCAGGGGGGGGCTTCCTACGAGCAGTACTTC.

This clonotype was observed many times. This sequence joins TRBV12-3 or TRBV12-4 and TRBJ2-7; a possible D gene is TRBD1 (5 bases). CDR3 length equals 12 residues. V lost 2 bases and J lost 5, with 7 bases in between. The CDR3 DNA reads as TGTGCCAGCAGTTTAAAGGGGAACGAGCAGTACTTC. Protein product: CASSLKGNEQYF.

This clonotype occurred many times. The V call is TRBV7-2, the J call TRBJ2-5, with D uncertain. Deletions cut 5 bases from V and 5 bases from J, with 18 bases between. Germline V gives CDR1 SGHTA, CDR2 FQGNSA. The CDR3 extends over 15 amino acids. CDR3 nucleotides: TGTGCCAGCAGCACCCGGGCTCCCTCTGGGGAGACCCAGTACTTC. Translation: CASSTRAPSGETQYF.

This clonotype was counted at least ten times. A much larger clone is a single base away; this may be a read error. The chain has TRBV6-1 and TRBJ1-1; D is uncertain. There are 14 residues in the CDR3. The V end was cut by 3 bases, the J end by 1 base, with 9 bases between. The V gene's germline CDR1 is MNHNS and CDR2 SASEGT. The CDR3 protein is CASSDSSGNTEAFF. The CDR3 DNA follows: TGTGCCAGCAGTGATTCGTCAGGGAACACTGAAGCTTTCTTT.

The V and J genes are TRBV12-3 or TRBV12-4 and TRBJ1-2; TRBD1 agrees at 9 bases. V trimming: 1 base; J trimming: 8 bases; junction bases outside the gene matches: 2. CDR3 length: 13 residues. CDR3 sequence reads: CASSLGTGDGYTF. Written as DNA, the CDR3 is TGTGCCAGCAGTTTAGGGACAGGGGACGGCTACACCTTC.

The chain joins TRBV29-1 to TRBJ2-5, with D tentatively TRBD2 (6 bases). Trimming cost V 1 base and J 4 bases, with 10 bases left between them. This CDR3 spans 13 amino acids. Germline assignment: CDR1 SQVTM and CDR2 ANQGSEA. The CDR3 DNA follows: TGCAGCGTTGAAGGAGGAGGGGCAGAGACCCAGTACTTC. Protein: CSVEGGGAETQYF.

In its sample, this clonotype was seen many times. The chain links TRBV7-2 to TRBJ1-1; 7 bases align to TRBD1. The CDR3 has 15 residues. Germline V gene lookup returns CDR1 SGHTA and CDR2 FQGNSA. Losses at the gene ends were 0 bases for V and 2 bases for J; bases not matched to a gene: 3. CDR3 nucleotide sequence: TGTGCCAGCAGCTTAGCCAGGACAGGCAACACTGAAGCTTTCTTT. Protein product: CASSLARTGNTEAFF.

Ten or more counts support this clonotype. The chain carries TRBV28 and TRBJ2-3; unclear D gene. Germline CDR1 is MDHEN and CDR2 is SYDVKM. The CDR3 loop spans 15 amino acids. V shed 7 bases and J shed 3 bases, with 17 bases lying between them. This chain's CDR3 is CASTLDLVTTDTQYF. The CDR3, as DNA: TGTGCCAGCACCCTGGACCTTGTCACAACAGATACGCAGTATTTT. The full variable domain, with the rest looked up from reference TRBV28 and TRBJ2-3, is DVKVTQSSRYLVKRTGEKVFLECVQDMDHENMFWYRQDPGLGLRLIYFSYDVKMKEKGDIPEGYSVSREKKERFSLILESASTNQTSMYLCASTLDLVTTDTQYFGPGTRLTVL.

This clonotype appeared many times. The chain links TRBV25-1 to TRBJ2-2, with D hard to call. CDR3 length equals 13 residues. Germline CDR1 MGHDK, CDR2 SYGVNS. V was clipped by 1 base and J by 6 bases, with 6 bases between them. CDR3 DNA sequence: TGTGCCAGCAGTGAATGGGTCTCCGGGGAGCTGTTTTTT. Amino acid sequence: CASSEWVSGELFF.

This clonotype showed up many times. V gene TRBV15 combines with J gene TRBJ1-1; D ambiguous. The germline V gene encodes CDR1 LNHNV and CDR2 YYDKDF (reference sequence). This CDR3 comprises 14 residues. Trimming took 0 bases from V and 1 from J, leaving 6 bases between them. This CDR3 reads CATSRDWRNTEAFF. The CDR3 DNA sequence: TGTGCCACCAGCAGAGATTGGCGGAACACTGAAGCTTTCTTT.

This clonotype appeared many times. The DNA of the CDR3 is TGCAGTGCCGGGGGGTCCTCGACCCAGTACTTC. This codes for CSAGGSSTQYF. The V call is TRBV20-1, the J call TRBJ2-5; 7 bases match TRBD2. Losses at the gene ends were 6 bases for V and 7 bases for J; bases not matched to a gene: 5. Germline V gives CDR1 DFQATT, CDR2 SNEGSKA (reference sequence). This CDR3 spans 11 amino acids.